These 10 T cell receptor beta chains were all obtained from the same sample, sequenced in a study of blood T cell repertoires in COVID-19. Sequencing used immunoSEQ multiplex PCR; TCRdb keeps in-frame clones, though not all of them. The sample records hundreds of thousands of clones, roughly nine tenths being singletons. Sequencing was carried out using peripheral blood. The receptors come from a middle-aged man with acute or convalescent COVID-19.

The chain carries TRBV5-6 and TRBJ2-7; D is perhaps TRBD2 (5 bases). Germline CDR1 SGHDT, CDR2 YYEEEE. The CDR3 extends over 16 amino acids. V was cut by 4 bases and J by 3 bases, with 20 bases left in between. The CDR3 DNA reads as TGTGCCAGCAGCGGCGGGCCATTACAAATTTACTACGAGCAGTACTTC. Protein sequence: CASSGGPLQIYYEQYF.

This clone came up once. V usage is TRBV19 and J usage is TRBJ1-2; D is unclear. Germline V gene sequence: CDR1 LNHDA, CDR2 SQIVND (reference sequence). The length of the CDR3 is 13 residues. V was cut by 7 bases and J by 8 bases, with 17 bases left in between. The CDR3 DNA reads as TGTGCCAGTACCCCCCTTGAGGGAGCGGGCTACACCTTC. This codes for CASTPLEGAGYTF.

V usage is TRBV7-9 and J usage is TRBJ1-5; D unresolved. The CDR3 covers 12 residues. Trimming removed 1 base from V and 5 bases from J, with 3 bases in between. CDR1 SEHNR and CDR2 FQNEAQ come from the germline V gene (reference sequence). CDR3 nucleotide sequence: TGTGCCAGCAGCTTAGGCGATCAGCCCCAGCATTTT. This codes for CASSLGDQPQHF.

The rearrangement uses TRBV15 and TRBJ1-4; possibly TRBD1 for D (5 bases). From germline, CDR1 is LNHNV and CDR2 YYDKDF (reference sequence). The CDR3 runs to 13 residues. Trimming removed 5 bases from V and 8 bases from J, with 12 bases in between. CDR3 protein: CATSSAGTEKLFF. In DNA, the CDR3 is TGTGCCACCAGCTCAGCGGGGACCGAAAAACTGTTTTTT.

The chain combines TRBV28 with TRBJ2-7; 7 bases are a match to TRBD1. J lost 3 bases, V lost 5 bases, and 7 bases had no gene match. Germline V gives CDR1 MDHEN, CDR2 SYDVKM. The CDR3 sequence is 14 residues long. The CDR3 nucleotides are TGTGCCAGCAGTGTCTGGACAGGCTACTACGAGCAGTACTTC. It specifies CASSVWTGYYEQYF.

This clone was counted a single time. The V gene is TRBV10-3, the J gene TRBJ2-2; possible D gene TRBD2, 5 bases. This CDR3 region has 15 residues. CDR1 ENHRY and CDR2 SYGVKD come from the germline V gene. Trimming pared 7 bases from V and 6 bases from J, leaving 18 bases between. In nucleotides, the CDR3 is TGTGCCATCAATAAAGGTCTGGAGGACTCCGGGGAGCTGTTTTTT. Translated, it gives CAINKGLEDSGELFF.

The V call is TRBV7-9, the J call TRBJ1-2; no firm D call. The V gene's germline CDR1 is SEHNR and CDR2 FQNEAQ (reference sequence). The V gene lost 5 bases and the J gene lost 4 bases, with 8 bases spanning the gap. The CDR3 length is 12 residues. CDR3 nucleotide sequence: TGTGCCAGCAGCAGGGATAGCTATGGCTACACCTTC. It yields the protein CASSRDSYGYTF.

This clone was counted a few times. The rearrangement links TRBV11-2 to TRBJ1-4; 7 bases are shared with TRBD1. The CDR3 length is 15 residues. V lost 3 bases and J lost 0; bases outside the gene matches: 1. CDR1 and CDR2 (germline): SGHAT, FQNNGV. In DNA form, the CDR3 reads TGTGCCAGCAGCTTGCAGGGGGCAACTAATGAAAAACTGTTTTTT. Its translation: CASSLQGATNEKLFF.

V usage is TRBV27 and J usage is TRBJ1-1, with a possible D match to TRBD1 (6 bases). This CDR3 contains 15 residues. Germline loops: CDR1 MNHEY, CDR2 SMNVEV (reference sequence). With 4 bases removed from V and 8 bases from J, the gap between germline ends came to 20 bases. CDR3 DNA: TGTGCCAGCAGTTCCCGACAGGACCTCTCTGGGGAAGCTTTCTTT. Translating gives CASSSRQDLSGEAFF.

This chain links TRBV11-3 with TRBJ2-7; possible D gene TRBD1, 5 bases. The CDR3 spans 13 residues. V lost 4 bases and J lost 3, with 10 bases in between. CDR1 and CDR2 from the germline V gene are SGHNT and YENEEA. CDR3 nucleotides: TGTGCCAGCAGCTGGAAAAGGGGCTACGAGCAGTACTTC. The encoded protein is CASSWKRGYEQYF.